The rows below give T cell receptor beta chains drawn from one sample of a study of shared clonotypes between healthy human individuals. Data came from immunoSEQ multiplex PCR; TCRdb stores just in-frame clones and leaves some out. This table holds a few million clones, 80% to 95% found once. The sample comprised naive CD4+ T cells from PBMCs. The source is a man aged 18 to 29 in good health. Some clones in this sample may be carry-over from other donors' samples. Each CDR3 is given with its conserved first and last residue.

V | CDR3
TRBV2 | CASSQDLGQETQYF
TRBV29-1 | CSARTGDEKLFF
TRBV29-1 | CSVGSGGADEQYF
TRBV9 | CASSVSSASPANYGYTF
TRBV9 | CASSVVGDGYTF
TRBV28 | CASSSPAGGRQPQHF
TRBV4-3 | CASSQGPPRTGNYGYTF
TRBV14 | CASSYNSGTPDNEQFF
TRBV6-6 | CASSYSIGLADTQYF
TRBV5-1 | CASRGEAGNTGELFF
TRBV4-3 | CASSQELRGNTIYF
TRBV7-9 | CASSLAGFSGYTF
TRBV5-1 | CASRQGAAGNTIYF
TRBV28 | CASTLEGAGNTEAFF
TRBV28 | CASSTPGRATEAFF
TRBV5-4 | CASHTNRGTQETQYF
TRBV19 | CASSIRTGINTGELFF
TRBV14 | CASSPGTGPYEQYF
TRBV6-1 | CASSGSGDEQYF
TRBV6-5 | CASSYVLAAGELFF
TRBV6-1 | CASSLRDRGRDTQYF
TRBV7-2 | CASRPGGGQGAYNEQFF
TRBV2 | CASSPSGAGLQQPQHF
TRBV5-1 | CASRPFGQTGELFF
TRBV7-6 | CASSPVDWAGEQYF
TRBV5-1 | CASKGGVESAYEQYF
TRBV18 | CASSPLSGANNEQFF
TRBV5-1 | CASSLRSRVMETQYF
TRBV7-9 | CASHPRSSYNEQFF
TRBV15 | CATSSPAGSGTGELFF
TRBV10-3 | CAISSGGEQYF
TRBV19 | CASSIDRGPKWAEAFF